What follows is one T cell receptor beta chain and its context. Its specificity is unknown. This record belongs to a study of the immune and genomic landscape of osteosarcoma. Overall study context: Approximately 74% had unfavorable pathologic response to standard therapy. Study observations and caveats: No matched normal tissue; external skin and blood data served as benchmarks. A single dominant hyperexpanded clone appeared in 4 or 5 cases, each with <100 clonotypes. Immune-hot C3 tumors showed higher but still low clonality than cold C1.

The V gene's germline CDR1 is SGHAT and CDR2 FQNNGV. There are 16 residues in the CDR3. V was pared by 4 bases and J by 6 bases, with 9 bases of the junction left unmatched. The table came from immunoSEQ multiplex PCR; TCRdb's copy has only in-frame clones and leaves some out. The sample records roughly 2,800 clones, over 65% being singletons. The sequence came from a young woman with osteosarcoma. Sequenced material: metastatic tumor tissue from the lung. The J gene is TRBJ1-5, the V gene TRBV11-2, with TRBD1 matching over 10 bases. This chain's CDR3 is CASSWGTGEVGQPQHF. Written as DNA, the CDR3 is TGTGCCAGCAGCTGGGGGACAGGGGAAGTTGGTCAGCCCCAGCATTTT. Looking up the rest from reference TRBV11-2 and TRBJ1-5 gives the full variable domain: EAGVAQSPRYKIIEKRQSVAFWCNPISGHATLYWYQQILGQGPKLLIQFQNNGVVDDSQLPKDRFSAERLKGVDSTLKIQPAKLEDSAVYLCASSWGTGEVGQPQHFGDGTRLSIL.